There are many counts of the clone carrying this T cell receptor (beta chain). Germline loops: CDR1 SQVTM, CDR2 ANQGSEA. The CDR3 consists of 14 residues. V dropped 1 base and J dropped 2; count of bases not matched to a gene: 4. These data are taken from a study of human T cells and chemical hapten exposure. Sample time point: patch test 2, 6 weeks after DPC sensitization. Treatment reported: therapeutic diphenylcyclopropenone sensitization with weekly scalp DPC. TCRdb re-analysed the RACE reads in MiXCR, keeping a single row per CDR3 protein. Of 95,000 or so distinct CDR3 sequences in the sample, about 10% are singletons; the top ten hold 2.5% to 4%.

The clonotype comes from a woman between 40 and 55 years old with alopecia areata. Some clones in this sample may be carry-over from other donors' samples. The sample was whole blood, taken in connection with sensitization to the hapten diphenylcyclopropenone (DPC). The chain employs TRBV29-1 and TRBJ2-7, with 8 bases aligning to TRBD1. The CDR3 loop reads CSVEGTGSPYEQYF. CDR3 nucleotides: TGCAGCGTTGAAGGGACAGGGAGCCCCTACGAGCAGTACTTC.